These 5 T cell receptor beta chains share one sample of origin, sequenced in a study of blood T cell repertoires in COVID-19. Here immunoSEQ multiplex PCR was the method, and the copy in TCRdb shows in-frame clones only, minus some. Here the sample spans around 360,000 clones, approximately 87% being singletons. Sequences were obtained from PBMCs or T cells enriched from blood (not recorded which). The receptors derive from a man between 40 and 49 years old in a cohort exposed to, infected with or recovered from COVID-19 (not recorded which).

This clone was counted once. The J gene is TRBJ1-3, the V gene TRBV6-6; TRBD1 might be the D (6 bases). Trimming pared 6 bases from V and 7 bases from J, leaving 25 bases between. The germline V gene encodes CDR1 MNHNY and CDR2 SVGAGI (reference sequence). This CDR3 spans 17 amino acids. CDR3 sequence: CASSRPRQVRVSNTIYF. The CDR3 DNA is TGTGCCAGCAGCCGACCTAGACAGGTTCGGGTATCGAACACCATATATTTT.

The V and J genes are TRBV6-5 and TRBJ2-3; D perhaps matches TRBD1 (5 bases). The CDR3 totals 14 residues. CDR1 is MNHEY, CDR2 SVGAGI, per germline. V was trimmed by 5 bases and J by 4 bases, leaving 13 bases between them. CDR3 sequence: CASSKGPRSDTQYF. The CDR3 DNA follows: TGTGCCAGCAGTAAGGGGCCTAGATCAGATACGCAGTATTTT.

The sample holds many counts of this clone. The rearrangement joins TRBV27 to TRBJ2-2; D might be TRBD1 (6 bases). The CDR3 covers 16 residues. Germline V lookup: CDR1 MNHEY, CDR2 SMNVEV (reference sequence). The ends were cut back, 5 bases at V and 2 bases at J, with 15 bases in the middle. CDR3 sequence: CASSPEQGSNTGELFF. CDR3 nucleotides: TGTGCCAGCAGTCCCGAACAGGGTTCCAACACCGGGGAGCTGTTTTTT.

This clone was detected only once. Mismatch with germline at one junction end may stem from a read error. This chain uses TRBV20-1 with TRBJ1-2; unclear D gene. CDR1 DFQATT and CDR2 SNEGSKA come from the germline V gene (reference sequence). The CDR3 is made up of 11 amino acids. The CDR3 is CSAHLNYVYTF. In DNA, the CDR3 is TGCAGTGCTCATCTGAACTATGTCTACACCTTC.

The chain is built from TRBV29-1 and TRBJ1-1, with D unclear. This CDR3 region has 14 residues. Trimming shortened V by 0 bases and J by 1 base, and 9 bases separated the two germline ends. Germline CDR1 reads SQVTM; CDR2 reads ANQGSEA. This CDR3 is CSVEDGSGNTEAFF. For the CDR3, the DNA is TGCAGCGTTGAAGACGGCTCAGGGAACACTGAAGCTTTCTTT.